Sequencing of this T cell receptor (beta chain) was carried out in a study of molecular identifiers for immune sequencing clone quantification. The overall study: In the replicates, RNA derived from roughly 20,000 or 100,000 naive CD8 cells was divided into five parts, and four were sequenced. Overall study results and limits: Clones of above 20 RNA copies carried over 99% of effector molecules; in naive cells they carried under 1%. Spiked Jurkat TCR RNA equivalent to one cell reportedly surfaced among roughly 910,000 naive cells.

TCR libraries were built in bulk with a published protocol and specific TCR primers. TCRdb redid the calling of the PCR reads with MiXCR, one entry per CDR3 protein. The table has about 510,000 distinct CDR3 sequences, 20% to 25% seen once. As concerns this clonotype: Its matching antigen is unknown.

This CDR3 has 17 amino acids. Germline CDR1 SGHAT, CDR2 FQNNGV. V gave up 2 bases and J gave up 5 bases; unmatched junction bases: 10. The chain has TRBV11-2 and TRBJ2-3; 10 bases are shared with TRBD2. The sequenced sample was naive CD8+ T cells from blood, with Jurkat cell RNA spiked in. Subset given: FACS-sorted CD8+CD4-CCR7+CD45RA+ naive T cells. The receptor was derived from a human donor in good health. Some libraries in this study had Jurkat cell RNA spiked in. CDR3 residues: CASSLSSSGSLVDTQYF. CDR3 sequence (DNA): TGTGCCAGCAGCTTATCGTCTAGCGGGAGTCTGGTAGATACGCAGTATTTT.